This section outlines one T cell receptor beta chain sequence together with its context. The CDR3 is made up of 14 amino acids. Trimming pared 3 bases from V and 1 base from J, leaving 9 bases between. The germline V gene encodes CDR1 KGHSH and CDR2 LQKENI. The record originates from a study of blood T cell repertoires in COVID-19. Repertoires were generated with immunoSEQ multiplex PCR, while TCRdb's copy carries only in-frame clones and drops some. Of 200,000 to 250,000 clones listed, just over 85% are singletons. The chain carries TRBV18 and TRBJ1-1; D is possibly TRBD1 (6 bases). The sample consisted of PBMCs or T cells enriched from blood (not recorded which). This TCR was sampled from a woman between 45 and 65 years old with acute COVID-19. DNA of the CDR3: TGTGCCAGCTCACCCCAGGGGCGGAACACTGAAGCTTTCTTT. Encoded protein: CASSPQGRNTEAFF. The entire variable domain, with the rest obtained from reference TRBV18 and TRBJ1-1, is as follows: NAGVMQNPRHLVRRRGQEARLRCSPMKGHSHVYWYRQLPEEGLKFMVYLQKENIIDESGMPKERFSAEFPKEGPSILRIQQVVRGDSAAYFCASSPQGRNTEAFFGQGTRLTVV.